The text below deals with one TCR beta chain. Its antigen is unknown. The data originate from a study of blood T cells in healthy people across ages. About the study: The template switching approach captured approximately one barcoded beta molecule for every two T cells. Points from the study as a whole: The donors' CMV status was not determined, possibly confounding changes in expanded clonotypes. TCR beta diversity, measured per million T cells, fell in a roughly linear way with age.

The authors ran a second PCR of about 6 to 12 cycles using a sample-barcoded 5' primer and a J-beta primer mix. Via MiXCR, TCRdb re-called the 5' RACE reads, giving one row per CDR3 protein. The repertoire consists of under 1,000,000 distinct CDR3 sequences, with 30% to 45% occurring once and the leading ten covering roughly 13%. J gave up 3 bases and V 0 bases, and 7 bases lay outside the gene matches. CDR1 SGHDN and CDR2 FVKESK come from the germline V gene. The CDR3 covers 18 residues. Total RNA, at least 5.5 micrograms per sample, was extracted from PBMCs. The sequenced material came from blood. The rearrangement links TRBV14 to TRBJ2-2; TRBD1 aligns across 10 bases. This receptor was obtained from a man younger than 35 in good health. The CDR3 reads CASSQDPRQGAYTGELFF. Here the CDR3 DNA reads TGTGCCAGCAGCCAAGATCCCCGACAGGGGGCCTACACCGGGGAGCTGTTTTTT.